This T cell receptor (beta chain) was observed in a study of T cell changes during pregnancy in multiple sclerosis. Sequencing was performed with immunoSEQ multiplex PCR; in TCRdb, only in-frame clones are kept and a portion is missing. The sample has 50,000 or so clones; roughly 92% are singletons. V trimming: 2 bases; J trimming: 8 bases; junction bases outside the gene matches: 6. Germline CDR1 reads SGHRS; CDR2 reads YFSETQ. The CDR3 length is 14 residues. This rearrangement joins TRBV5-1 to TRBJ1-1; 10 bases align to TRBD1. The source was CD4+ T cells from peripheral blood mononuclear cells, collected in the third trimester of pregnancy. The TCR comes from a female donor with multiple sclerosis, enrolled in a pregnancy study. The CDR3: CASSFGTGVREAFF. CDR3 coding DNA: TGCGCCAGCAGCTTCGGGACAGGGGTTCGGGAAGCTTTCTTT.